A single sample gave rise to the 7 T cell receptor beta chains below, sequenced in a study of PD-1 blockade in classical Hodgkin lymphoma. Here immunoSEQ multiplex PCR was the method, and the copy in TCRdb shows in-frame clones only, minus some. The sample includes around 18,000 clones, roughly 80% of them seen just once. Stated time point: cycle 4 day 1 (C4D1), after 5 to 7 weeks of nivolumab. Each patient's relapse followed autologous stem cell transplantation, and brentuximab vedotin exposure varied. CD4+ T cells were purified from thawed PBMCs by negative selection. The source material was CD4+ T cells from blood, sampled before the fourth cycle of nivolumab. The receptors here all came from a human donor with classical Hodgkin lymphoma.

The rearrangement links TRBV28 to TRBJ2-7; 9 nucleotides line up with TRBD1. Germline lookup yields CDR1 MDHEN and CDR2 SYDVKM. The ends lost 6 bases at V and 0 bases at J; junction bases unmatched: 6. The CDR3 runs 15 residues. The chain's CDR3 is CASRLQGASSYEQYF. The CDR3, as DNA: TGTGCCAGCAGGTTACAGGGGGCGAGCTCCTACGAGCAGTACTTC.

In nucleotides, the CDR3 is TGTGCCAGCAGCGCCTCGTTTGGGGGAGGGTCCTACAATGAGCAGTTCTTC. It translates to CASSASFGGGSYNEQFF. The chain links TRBV9 to TRBJ2-1, with 7 nucleotides matching TRBD2. The CDR3 has 17 residues. J lost 1 base, V lost 3 bases, and 10 bases had no gene match. CDR1 and CDR2 (germline): SGDLS, YYNGEE.

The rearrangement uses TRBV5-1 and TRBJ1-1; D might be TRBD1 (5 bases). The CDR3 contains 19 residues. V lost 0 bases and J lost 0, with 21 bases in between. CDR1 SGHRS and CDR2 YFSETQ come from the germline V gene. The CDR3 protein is CASSLALDRGRRMNTEAFF. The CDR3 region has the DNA TGCGCCAGCAGCTTGGCACTCGATAGGGGTCGGAGGATGAACACTGAAGCTTTCTTT.

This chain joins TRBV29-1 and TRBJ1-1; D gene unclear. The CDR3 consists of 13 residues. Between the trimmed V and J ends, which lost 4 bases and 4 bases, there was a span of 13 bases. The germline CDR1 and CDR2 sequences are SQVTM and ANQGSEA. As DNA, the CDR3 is TGCAGCGTTGTCAGGTCTGAGGTCACTGAAGCTTTCTTT. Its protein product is CSVVRSEVTEAFF.

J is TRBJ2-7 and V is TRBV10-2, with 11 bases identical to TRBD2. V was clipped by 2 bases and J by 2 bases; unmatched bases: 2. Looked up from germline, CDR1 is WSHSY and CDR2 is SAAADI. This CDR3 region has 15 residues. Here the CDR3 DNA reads TGCGCCAGCAGTGAGACTAGCGGGGGCCCCTACGAGCAGTACGTC. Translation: CASSETSGGPYEQYV.

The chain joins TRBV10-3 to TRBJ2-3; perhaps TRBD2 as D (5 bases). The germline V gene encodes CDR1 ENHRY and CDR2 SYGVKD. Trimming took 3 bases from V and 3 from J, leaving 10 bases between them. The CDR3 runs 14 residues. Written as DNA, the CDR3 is TGTGCCATCAGTGACAGGTCGGGGACAGATACGCAGTATTTT. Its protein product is CAISDRSGTDTQYF.

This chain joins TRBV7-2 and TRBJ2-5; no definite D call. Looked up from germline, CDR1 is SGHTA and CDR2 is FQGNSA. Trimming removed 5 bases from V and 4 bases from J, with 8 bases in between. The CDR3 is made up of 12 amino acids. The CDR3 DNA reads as TGTGCCAGCAGCCCGTATGGAGAGACCCAGTACTTC. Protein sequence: CASSPYGETQYF.